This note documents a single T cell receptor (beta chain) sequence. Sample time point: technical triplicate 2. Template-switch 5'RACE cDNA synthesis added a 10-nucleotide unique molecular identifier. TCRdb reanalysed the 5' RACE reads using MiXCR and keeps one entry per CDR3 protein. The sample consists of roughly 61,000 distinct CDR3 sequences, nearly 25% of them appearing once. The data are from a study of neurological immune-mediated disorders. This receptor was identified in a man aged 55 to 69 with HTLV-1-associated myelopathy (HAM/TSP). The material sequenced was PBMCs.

The CDR3 spells CASSSGNFYEQYF. DNA for the CDR3: TGTGCCAGCAGCTCGGGGAATTTCTACGAGCAGTACTTC. The chain recombines TRBV7-9 with TRBJ2-7; the D gene is possibly TRBD2 (5 bases). Germline assignment: CDR1 SEHNR and CDR2 FQNEAQ (reference sequence). The V gene lost 4 bases and the J gene lost 3 bases, with 10 bases spanning the gap. The CDR3 contains 13 residues.